This record looks at one TCR beta chain sequence and its context. Original methodology: Reference gene primer amplification gave estimated nucleated cell counts. The repertoire was sequenced with immunoSEQ multiplex PCR; TCRdb's copy has only in-frame clones and lacks some. The V and J calls and clone size were taken over from that table, and D and trimming were inferred from the DNA. Found here are around 230,000 clones, around 83% of them singletons; the top ten hold roughly 12%. This sample was taken from a study of blood T cell repertoires in COVID-19. Study details: COVID-19 samples collected from the United States, Italy and Spain covered acute and convalescent phases. PBMCs, B-cell-depleted T cells, or T cells provided the cDNA or gDNA that made up the material.

V lost 4 bases to trimming and J lost 9 bases; unmatched junction nucleotides: 20. The CDR3 sequence is 19 residues long. The germline CDR1 and CDR2 sequences are LNHDA and SQIVND (reference sequence). The V and J genes are TRBV19 and TRBJ2-1, with 11 positions matching TRBD2. Sequencing was done on a sample of peripheral blood. This TCR was recovered from an older woman with active or convalescent COVID-19. The CDR3 loop reads CASSTDPKGLAGGGGEQFF. In DNA form, the CDR3 reads TGTGCCAGTAGTACCGACCCTAAGGGGCTAGCGGGGGGCGGAGGTGAGCAGTTCTTC.